A single sample gave rise to the 20 T cell receptor beta chains below, sequenced in a study of cytomegalovirus exposure and HLA in healthy donors. 13 Jbeta primers and 60 Vbeta primers were used for the PCR. Clones were sequenced by immunoSEQ multiplex PCR, and TCRdb holds only the in-frame ones, with some missing. Its table records 60,000 to 100,000 clones. What was sequenced was PBMCs. The receptor source for this set is a man aged 25 to 45 in good health and CMV-seronegative.

V gene TRBV9 combines with J gene TRBJ2-7; 7 nucleotides agree with TRBD2. The ends lost 1 base at V and 4 bases at J; junction bases unmatched: 8. Germline CDR1 and CDR2: SGDLS and YYNGEE. The CDR3 totals 15 residues. The CDR3 DNA sequence: TGTGCCAGCAGCGTATCCCCCAGCGGGGTGTACGAGCAGTACTTC. It is translated as CASSVSPSGVYEQYF.

The chain employs TRBV2 and TRBJ1-4; no definite D call. Germline V gives CDR1 SNHLY, CDR2 FYNNEI. Trimming removed 7 bases at V and 7 bases at J, with 13 bases between. The CDR3 consists of 13 residues. CDR3 sequence: CASTPRRSEKLFF. In DNA, the CDR3 is TGTGCCAGCACCCCCAGAAGGAGTGAAAAACTGTTTTTT.

The rearrangement links TRBV27 to TRBJ2-7, with 7 bases lining up with TRBD1. CDR1 is MNHEY, CDR2 SMNVEV, per germline (reference sequence). The CDR3 runs 16 residues. J lost 2 bases, V lost 4 bases, and 11 bases had no gene match. The CDR3 DNA reads TGTGCCAGCAGTTCACCCTCCGGGACAGCCACCTACGAGCAGTACTTC. Protein sequence: CASSSPSGTATYEQYF.

The V call is TRBV7-9, the J call TRBJ1-1, with unresolved D. V shed 5 bases and J shed 4 bases, with 11 bases lying between them. CDR3 length: 13 residues. Germline CDR1 reads SEHNR; CDR2 reads FQNEAQ (reference sequence). The CDR3 sequence: CASSVGGPTEAFF. The CDR3 DNA is TGTGCCAGCAGCGTCGGAGGCCCCACTGAAGCTTTCTTT.

This chain uses TRBV5-1 with TRBJ2-5; 12 bases line up with TRBD2. Per the germline V gene, CDR1 is SGHRS and CDR2 is YFSETQ. The CDR3 covers 15 residues. Trimming took 4 bases from V and 2 from J; bases not matched to a gene: 3. The CDR3 sequence: CASSALAGGQETQYF. CDR3 DNA sequence: TGCGCCAGCAGCGCACTAGCGGGGGGACAAGAGACCCAGTACTTC.

The genes are TRBV4-3 and TRBJ2-2; D is undetermined. This CDR3 region has 15 residues. Germline V CDR1 and CDR2: LGHNA, YSLEER. V gave up 0 bases and J gave up 6 bases, with 11 bases separating them. The CDR3 sequence is CASSQDSYFSGELFF. The CDR3 DNA follows: TGCGCCAGCAGCCAAGATAGCTATTTCTCCGGGGAGCTGTTTTTT.

The chain carries TRBV18 and TRBJ2-5, with 7 bases matching TRBD1. The CDR3 is made up of 15 amino acids. CDR1 and CDR2 (germline): KGHSH, LQKENI. Germline trimming cut 0 bases from V and 2 bases from J; bases unmatched to any gene: 3. CDR3 in amino acids: CASSPPGQRQETQYF. Written as DNA, the CDR3 is TGTGCCAGCTCACCACCGGGACAGAGACAAGAGACCCAGTACTTC.

The CDR3 sequence is CSVLDRGTEAFF. The CDR3 region has the DNA TGCAGCGTTCTTGACAGGGGGACTGAAGCTTTCTTT. The rearrangement uses TRBV29-1 and TRBJ1-1; 9 positions agree with TRBD1. CDR1 and CDR2 from the germline V gene are SQVTM and ANQGSEA. The CDR3 contains 12 residues. The V and J ends lost 5 bases and 5 bases, in that order; junction bases with no gene match: 3.

V and J are TRBV19 and TRBJ2-7, with D uncertain. The CDR3 length is 15 residues. Trimming stripped 1 base from V and 0 bases from J, with 10 bases between. Per germline, CDR1 LNHDA and CDR2 SQIVND (reference sequence). Here the CDR3 reads CASSIVAVSSYEQYF. The CDR3 DNA is TGTGCCAGTAGTATAGTTGCAGTAAGCTCCTACGAGCAGTACTTC.

The chain employs TRBV4-3 and TRBJ2-7, with D uncertain. Per germline, CDR1 LGHNA and CDR2 YSLEER. There are 10 residues in the CDR3. V was shortened by 0 bases and J by 9 bases, with 3 bases between the two germline ends. The DNA for the CDR3 is TGCGCCAGCAGCCAAGACGGGCAGTACTTC. This codes for CASSQDGQYF.

The chain carries TRBV15 and TRBJ1-1, with D uncertain. The CDR3 covers 12 residues. Germline V lookup: CDR1 LNHNV, CDR2 YYDKDF (reference sequence). V lost 3 bases, J lost 7 bases, and 9 bases lay in between. As DNA, the CDR3 is TGTGCCACCAGCAGGGAGACCCTTGAAGCTTTCTTT. The encoded protein is CATSRETLEAFF.

The chain has TRBV6-6 and TRBJ2-2; 7 nucleotides line up with TRBD2. With V trimmed by 6 bases and J by 1 base, 2 bases remained unmatched. Germline loops: CDR1 MNHNY, CDR2 SVGAGI (reference sequence). The CDR3 is made up of 14 amino acids. CDR3 sequence (DNA): TGTGCCAGCAGAGGCGGGGGGAACACCGGGGAGCTGTTTTTT. Translated: CASRGGGNTGELFF.

This chain links TRBV5-1 with TRBJ2-7, with a tentative D call TRBD1 (5 bases). Germline V gives CDR1 SGHRS, CDR2 YFSETQ. The ends were cut back, 1 base at V and 2 bases at J, with 10 bases in the middle. CDR3 size: 14 residues. The CDR3 sequence is CASSLQQAAYEQYF. Here the CDR3 DNA reads TGCGCCAGCAGCTTGCAACAGGCCGCCTACGAGCAGTACTTC.

The V and J genes are TRBV2 and TRBJ1-1; no clear D. V shed 7 bases and J shed 5 bases, with 14 bases lying between them. Germline V gene data show CDR1 as SNHLY and CDR2 as FYNNEI. The CDR3 loop spans 13 amino acids. CDR3 sequence reads: CASIKEIRTEAFF. CDR3 DNA sequence: TGTGCCAGCATTAAGGAGATTAGGACTGAAGCTTTCTTT. Drawing the rest from reference TRBV2 and TRBJ1-1, the complete variable domain is EPEVTQTPSHQVTQMGQEVILRCVPISNHLYFYWYRQILGQKVEFLVSFYNNEISEKSEIFDDQFSVERPDGSNFTLKIRSTKLEDSAMYFCASIKEIRTEAFFGQGTRLTVV.

The V and J genes are TRBV6-6 and TRBJ1-5, with D possibly matching TRBD1 (6 bases). The CDR3 extends over 15 amino acids. The V gene lost 6 bases and the J gene lost 7 bases, with 19 bases spanning the gap. Germline CDR1 MNHNY, CDR2 SVGAGI (reference sequence). For the CDR3, the DNA is TGTGCCAGCAGCGCGGGCAGGGGAGTAAGGCAGCCCCAGCATTTT. Amino acids: CASSAGRGVRQPQHF.

The chain couples TRBV10-3 to TRBJ2-1; TRBD1 agrees at 9 bases. J lost 7 bases, V lost 3 bases, and 4 bases had no gene match. Germline V gene data show CDR1 as ENHRY and CDR2 as SYGVKD. The length of the CDR3 is 14 residues. CDR3 region: CAISDGTGWNEQFF. In nucleotides, the CDR3 is TGTGCCATCAGTGACGGGACAGGGTGGAATGAGCAGTTCTTC.

This chain uses TRBV4-2 with TRBJ2-1, with D maybe TRBD1 (5 bases). Germline V lookup: CDR1 LGHNA, CDR2 YNFKEQ. The CDR3 runs 16 residues. V lost 0 bases to trimming and J lost 4 bases, with 13 bases between them. Here the CDR3 reads CASSQDGAEKYNEQFF. CDR3 nucleotide sequence: TGTGCCAGCAGCCAAGATGGGGCCGAGAAATACAATGAGCAGTTCTTC.

The chain's CDR3 is CASRPTSGGAGAETQYF. CDR3 sequence (DNA): TGCGCCAGCAGACCGACTAGCGGGGGGGCTGGGGCAGAGACCCAGTACTTC. The V and J genes are TRBV5-1 and TRBJ2-5; the match to TRBD2 covers 14 bases. Germline V gene lookup returns CDR1 SGHRS and CDR2 YFSETQ. J lost 4 bases, V lost 5 bases, and 10 bases had no gene match. The CDR3 consists of 17 residues.

V usage is TRBV27 and J usage is TRBJ2-7; TRBD2 aligns across 7 bases. The CDR3 has 15 amino acids. Trimming at V came to 6 bases and at J to 2 bases, leaving 10 bases not matched to a gene. Per the germline V gene, CDR1 is MNHEY and CDR2 is SMNVEV (reference sequence). CDR3 nucleotide sequence: TGTGCCAGCAGCCTCAAAGGACTAGGGACCTACGAGCAGTACTTC. Protein product: CASSLKGLGTYEQYF.

The chain links TRBV4-2 to TRBJ1-5, with 10 bases matching TRBD1. Germline values: CDR1 LGHNA, CDR2 YNFKEQ. CDR3 length: 15 amino acids. The trim removed 3 bases at V and 4 bases at J, leaving 3 bases unmatched. Written as DNA, the CDR3 is TGTGCCAGCAGCCAGGGACAGGGGAGGAATCAGCCCCAGCATTTT. The encoded protein is CASSQGQGRNQPQHF.